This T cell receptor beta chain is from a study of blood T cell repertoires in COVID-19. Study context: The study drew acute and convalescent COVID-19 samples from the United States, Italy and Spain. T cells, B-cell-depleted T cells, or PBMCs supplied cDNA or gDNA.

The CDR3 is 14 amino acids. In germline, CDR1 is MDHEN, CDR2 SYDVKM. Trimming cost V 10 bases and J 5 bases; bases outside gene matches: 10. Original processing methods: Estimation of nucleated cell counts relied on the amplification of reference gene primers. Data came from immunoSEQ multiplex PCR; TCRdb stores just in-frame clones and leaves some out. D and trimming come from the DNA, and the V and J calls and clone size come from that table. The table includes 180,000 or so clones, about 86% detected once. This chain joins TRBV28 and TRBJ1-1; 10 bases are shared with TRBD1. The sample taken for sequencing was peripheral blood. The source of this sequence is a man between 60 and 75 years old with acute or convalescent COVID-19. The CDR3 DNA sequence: TGTGCCACCATATCCGGGACAGGGGTAACTGAAGCTTTCTTT. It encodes CATISGTGVTEAFF.